The 5 T cell receptor beta chains reported below all come from one sample, sequenced in a study of cytomegalovirus exposure and HLA in healthy donors. The PCR had 60 Vbeta and 13 Jbeta primers. Some clones are missing from TCRdb's copy, which holds only in-frame ones; the method was immunoSEQ multiplex PCR. The sample shows about 170,000 clones, around 81% of them seen only once. Sequenced input: PBMCs. These receptors came from a woman in her thirties in good health and CMV-seropositive.

The table lists this clone with a count of one. This sequence joins TRBV30 and TRBJ2-5, with D possibly being TRBD1 (6 bases). Germline V gene lookup returns CDR1 GTSNPN and CDR2 SVGIG (reference sequence). The germline V and J ends were trimmed by 0 bases and 2 bases, with 13 bases remaining between them. This CDR3 region has 15 residues. CDR3 coding DNA: TGTGCCTGGAGTGTGCAGGGAAGGGGGCAAGAGACCCAGTACTTC. This sequence encodes CAWSVQGRGQETQYF.

The DNA of the CDR3 is TGCGCCAGCAGTGAGAGGGGAACGAACACTGAAGCTTTCTTT. Its protein product is CASSERGTNTEAFF. The chain has TRBV10-1 and TRBJ1-1; a possible D gene is TRBD1 (5 bases). Germline CDR1 is WNHNN and CDR2 is SYGVQD (reference sequence). V lost 2 bases and J 1 base, leaving 8 bases between the germline ends. The CDR3 totals 14 residues.

The chain links TRBV4-3 to TRBJ2-5; D is perhaps TRBD2 (6 bases). The CDR3 runs to 15 residues. From germline, CDR1 is LGHNA and CDR2 YSLEER. V was trimmed by 0 bases and J by 2 bases, leaving 10 bases between them. DNA of the CDR3: TGCGCCAGCAGCCAAGAAAGGACTACGCAAGAGACCCAGTACTTC. This codes for CASSQERTTQETQYF.

The gene calls are TRBV21-1 and TRBJ1-3. TRBV21-1 is tagged as a pseudogene. The CDR3 runs 11 residues. The CDR3 DNA reads TGTGCCTCCGAAGGGAGGAACACCATATATTTT. Translation: CASEGRNTIYF.

This sequence joins TRBV27 and TRBJ1-4; D possibly corresponds to TRBD1 (6 bases). Germline assignment: CDR1 MNHEY and CDR2 SMNVEV (reference sequence). CDR3 size: 17 residues. V dropped 3 bases and J dropped 0 bases, with 14 bases sitting between them. The CDR3 region is CASSFSAGDATNEKLFF. The CDR3 DNA is TGTGCCAGCAGTTTTTCCGCAGGGGATGCAACTAATGAAAAACTGTTTTTT.